Below are 2 T cell receptor beta chains sequenced from a single sample in a study of beta chain features in type 1 diabetes. What these receptors recognize is not known. Study results and limitations: Among patients with Type 1 diabetes, TCRB CDR3s were moderately but significantly shorter in every one of the four CD4+ subsets.

Every isolated RNA sample was fully reverse transcribed, so sequencing captured expressed TCRB transcripts. Sequencing used immunoSEQ multiplex PCR; TCRdb keeps in-frame clones, though not all of them. The sample includes a few hundred thousand clones, about 13% of them seen just once. Sequences were obtained from naive CD4+ T cells from blood. The source is a woman aged 18-29 years with type 1 diabetes.

This chain links TRBV29-1 with TRBJ2-1; 10 bases match TRBD2. Trimming removed 8 bases from V and 9 bases from J; junction bases left unmatched: 13. Germline V CDR1 and CDR2: SQVTM, ANQGSEA. CDR3 length equals 14 residues. Here the CDR3 reads CSPVGLAGVSEQFF. CDR3 nucleotide sequence: TGCAGCCCCGTGGGGCTAGCGGGAGTATCTGAGCAGTTCTTC.

This clone was detected only a few times. This chain joins TRBV2 and TRBJ2-5; the match to TRBD2 covers 10 bases. The CDR3 totals 14 residues. After removal of 6 bases from V and 4 bases from J, the junction contained 5 bases not matched to a gene. Germline V gene data show CDR1 as SNHLY and CDR2 as FYNNEI. The CDR3 spells CASSRAGGGETQYF. The CDR3 DNA reads as TGTGCCAGCAGCCGAGCGGGAGGGGGAGAGACCCAGTACTTC. Combining the CDR3 with reference TRBV2 and TRBJ2-5 gives the whole variable domain EPEVTQTPSHQVTQMGQEVILRCVPISNHLYFYWYRQILGQKVEFLVSFYNNEISEKSEIFDDQFSVERPDGSNFTLKIRSTKLEDSAMYFCASSRAGGGETQYFGPGTRLLVL.